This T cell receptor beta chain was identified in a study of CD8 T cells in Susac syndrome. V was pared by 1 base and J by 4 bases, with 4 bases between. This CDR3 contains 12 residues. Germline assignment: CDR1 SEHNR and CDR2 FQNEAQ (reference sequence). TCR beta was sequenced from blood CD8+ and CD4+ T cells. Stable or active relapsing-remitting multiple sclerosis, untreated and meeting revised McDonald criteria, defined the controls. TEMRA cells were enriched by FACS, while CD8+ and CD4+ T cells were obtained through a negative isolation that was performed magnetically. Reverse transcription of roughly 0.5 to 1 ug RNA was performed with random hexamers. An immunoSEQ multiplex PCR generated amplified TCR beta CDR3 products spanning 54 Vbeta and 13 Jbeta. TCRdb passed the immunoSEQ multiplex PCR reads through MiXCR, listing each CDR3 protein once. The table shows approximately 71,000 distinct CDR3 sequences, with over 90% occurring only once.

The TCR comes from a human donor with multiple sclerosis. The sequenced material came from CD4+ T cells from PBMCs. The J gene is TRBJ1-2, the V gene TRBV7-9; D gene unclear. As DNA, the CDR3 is TGTGCCAGCAGCTTAGACGCCTATGGCTACACCTTC. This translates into CASSLDAYGYTF.